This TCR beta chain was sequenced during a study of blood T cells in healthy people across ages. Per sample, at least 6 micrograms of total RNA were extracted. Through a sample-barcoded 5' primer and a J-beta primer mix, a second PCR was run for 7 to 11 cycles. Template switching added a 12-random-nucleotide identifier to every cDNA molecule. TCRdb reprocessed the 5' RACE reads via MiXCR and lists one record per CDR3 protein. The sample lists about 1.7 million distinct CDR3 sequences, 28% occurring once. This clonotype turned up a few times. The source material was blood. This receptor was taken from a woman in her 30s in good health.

The CDR3 DNA reads TGCGCCAGCAATCTAGCGAGTAGCACAGATACGCAGTATTTT. This translates into CASNLASSTDTQYF. The V gene is TRBV10-2, the J gene TRBJ2-3; TRBD2 might be the D (6 bases). The CDR3 has 14 amino acids. The V gene's germline CDR1 is WSHSY and CDR2 SAAADI. With 7 bases removed from V and 0 bases from J, the gap between germline ends came to 11 bases.